This passage covers 11 T cell receptor beta chains from one sample sequenced in a study of blood T cell repertoires in COVID-19. Assay: immunoSEQ multiplex PCR; the TCRdb copy retains only in-frame clones and omits some. This table has about 110,000 clones, 75% to 90% appearing once. The sequencing sample was made of peripheral blood. These receptors all stem from a human donor in a cohort sampled during active COVID-19.

This chain uses TRBV25-1 with TRBJ2-1; the match to TRBD2 covers 11 bases. J lost 6 bases, V lost 8 bases, and 6 bases had no gene match. The germline CDR1 and CDR2 sequences are MGHDK and SYGVNS. CDR3 length equals 14 residues. CDR3 sequence: CASRLAGSSNEQFF. The CDR3 region has the DNA TGTGCCAGCCGACTAGCGGGGTCTAGCAATGAGCAGTTCTTC.

The chain combines TRBV7-6 with TRBJ2-7; possibly TRBD2 for D (5 bases). The CDR3 sequence is 13 residues long. Germline V CDR1 and CDR2: SGHVS, FNYEAQ. Deletions cut 1 base from V and 6 bases from J, with 10 bases between. This CDR3 reads CASSLGGRGEQYF. The CDR3 region has the DNA TGTGCCAGCAGCTTAGGAGGCCGGGGCGAGCAGTACTTC.

The rearrangement joins TRBV29-1 to TRBJ2-2, with a possible D match to TRBD1 (6 bases). From germline, CDR1 is SQVTM and CDR2 ANQGSEA. The CDR3 covers 14 residues. V was shortened by 5 bases and J by 1 base, with 11 bases between the two germline ends. The CDR3 protein is CSVQLQGNTGELFF. The CDR3 DNA reads TGCAGCGTTCAACTACAGGGGAACACCGGGGAGCTGTTTTTT.

The chain uses TRBV15 and TRBJ2-5, with 8 bases that match TRBD1. The germline V gene has CDR1 LNHNV and CDR2 YYDKDF (reference sequence). After removal of 3 bases from V and 4 bases from J, the junction contained 10 bases not matched to a gene. This CDR3 region has 16 residues. The CDR3 reads CATSRTGESYGETQYF. The CDR3 bases are TGTGCCACCAGCAGGACAGGGGAATCGTATGGAGAGACCCAGTACTTC.

This clone has just one count. The chain is built from TRBV2 and TRBJ1-6; 7 bases agree with TRBD1. Per the germline V gene, CDR1 is SNHLY and CDR2 is FYNNEI. The ends lost 0 bases at V and 4 bases at J; junction bases unmatched: 3. The CDR3 spans 16 residues. CDR3: CASSEAGDRYNSPLHF. The CDR3 DNA is TGTGCCAGCAGTGAAGCGGGGGACAGATATAATTCACCCCTCCACTTT.

The chain recombines TRBV10-3 with TRBJ2-5, with 7 bases lining up with TRBD1. The CDR3 runs 15 residues. With 3 bases clipped from V and 1 base from J, the junction kept 5 bases outside the gene matches. CDR1 and CDR2 from the germline V gene are ENHRY and SYGVKD. CDR3 in DNA: TGTGCCATCAGTGAATGGGACAGCCTCCAAGAGACCCAGTACTTC. Encoded protein: CAISEWDSLQETQYF.

The genes are TRBV2 and TRBJ2-3, with 10 bases that match TRBD2. The CDR3 consists of 15 residues. Germline CDR1 SNHLY, CDR2 FYNNEI. Losses at the gene ends were 4 bases for V and 6 bases for J; bases not matched to a gene: 7. The CDR3: CASSAIAGGLDTQYF. The CDR3 coding sequence is TGTGCCAGCAGTGCCATAGCGGGGGGCCTCGATACGCAGTATTTT.

The chain recombines TRBV19 with TRBJ2-7, with 7 positions matching TRBD2. The J segment lost 1 base and the V segment lost 5 bases, leaving 5 bases of the junction unmatched. Germline CDR1 reads LNHDA; CDR2 reads SQIVND (reference sequence). This CDR3 has 14 amino acids. The CDR3 here is CASSLRGGSYEQYF. CDR3 DNA: TGTGCCAGTAGTTTACGCGGGGGATCCTACGAGCAGTACTTC.

V gene TRBV2 combines with J gene TRBJ2-7; possible D gene TRBD2, 6 bases. CDR3 length equals 15 residues. The germline CDR1 and CDR2 sequences are SNHLY and FYNNEI. V dropped 4 bases and J dropped 5 bases, with 18 bases sitting between them. The CDR3: CASSGRLVKGNEQYF. In DNA, the CDR3 is TGTGCCAGCAGTGGAAGACTAGTCAAAGGTAACGAGCAGTACTTC.

The chain joins TRBV20-1 to TRBJ2-2; D might be TRBD1 (5 bases). CDR1 and CDR2 (germline): DFQATT, SNEGSKA (reference sequence). The CDR3 is 14 amino acids. V lost 3 bases and J lost 1, with 9 bases in between. CDR3: CSASWGLNTGELFF. In DNA form, the CDR3 reads TGCAGTGCTAGTTGGGGCTTGAACACCGGGGAGCTGTTTTTT.

The genes are TRBV4-2 and TRBJ2-1; D not resolved. The germline V gene encodes CDR1 LGHNA and CDR2 YNFKEQ. V was pared by 0 bases and J by 12 bases, with 15 bases between. CDR3 length: 14 amino acids. The CDR3 region is CASSQEAAGPSQFF. In nucleotides, the CDR3 is TGTGCCAGCAGCCAAGAGGCCGCTGGGCCTTCGCAGTTCTTC.